The present T cell receptor (beta chain) was sequenced within a study of T cells after yellow fever vaccination. Study outcomes and limitations: Though it reached lower strength, the secondary response hit its peak faster, day 5 versus 15.

By 5'RACE template switching, TCR cDNA was produced, with a universal primer site and UMIs added in the process. Using its own MiXCR run on the 5' RACE reads, TCRdb lists one record per CDR3 protein. The sample carries more than 300,000 distinct CDR3 sequences, around 4.5% recorded once. There are many counts of this clonotype. Its antigen is undetermined. The V gene end was trimmed by 6 bases and the J gene end by 6 bases; junction bases not matched to a gene: 7. CDR3 length equals 14 residues. The TCR originated in a young man who received the YFV17D yellow fever vaccine. The chain employs TRBV12-3 or TRBV12-4 and TRBJ2-4; TRBD1 matches at 8 bases. Sequences were derived from PBMCs, sampled 15 days after the yellow fever booster vaccination. CDR3 region: CASSWTGYRNIQYF. The CDR3 DNA reads TGTGCCAGCAGCTGGACAGGGTACCGAAACATTCAGTACTTC.